Only one count was recorded for the clone carrying this TCR beta chain. The target antigen is unknown. The sample is drawn from a study of T cell responses to AZD1222 COVID-19 vaccine. The protocol was immunoSEQ multiplex PCR, while the TCRdb copy is restricted to in-frame clones and leaves out a portion. Of some 170,000 clones listed, about 93% are singletons. Whole-study results and caveats: Per reports, nearly half of all spike-specific TCRs target regions that are unmutated in variants.

Germline CDR1 is LNHDA and CDR2 is SQIVND (reference sequence). CDR3 length: 15 residues. The V and J ends lost 6 bases and 7 bases, in that order; junction bases with no gene match: 7. This chain links TRBV19 with TRBJ1-4, with 11 nucleotides matching TRBD1. Sequencing used peripheral blood, obtained 28 days after the second dose of the MenACWY control vaccine. This clonotype originated in an adult who received the MenACWY meningococcal vaccine as a control. DNA of the CDR3: TGTGCCAGTAGCCCACCCGGACAGGGGGCTGAAAAACTGTTTTTT. Its protein product is CASSPPGQGAEKLFF.